The rows below give T cell receptor beta chains drawn from one sample of a study of post-analysis software for immune sequencing data. MiXCR, applied by TCRdb to the PCR reads, yields one record per CDR3 protein. In the table there are 750,000 to 950,000 distinct CDR3 sequences, about 43% of which are singletons. The specimen was blood. The origin of the receptors is a girl under 18 with multiple sclerosis. Both conserved end residues are part of each CDR3. Fields, in order: CDR3 length, J gene, V gene, clone size, CDR3 protein. A clone size is listed for some rows: how often the clone was seen (once, few, many), or a class if it is expanded.

15 TRBJ2-4 TRBV7-9 - CATEAGGKDKNIQYF
16 TRBJ2-1 TRBV7-9 - CASSHRTSGVYNEQFF
15 TRBJ2-1 TRBV6-6 - CASSPSVFIRDEQFF
15 TRBJ2-1 TRBV24-1 few CATSDSGQMDNEQFF
17 TRBJ2-2 TRBV12-3/TRBV12-4 - CASSLESDTSWTGELFF
17 TRBJ1-5 TRBV15 once CATSRDLGTGRNQPQHF
16 TRBJ2-1 TRBV6-2/TRBV6-3 - CASSRSTSGTYNEQFF
17 - TRBV4-3 once CASSQDRTSGSIYEQYF
11 TRBJ1-1 TRBV20-1 - CSAAGDTEAFF
14 TRBJ2-7 TRBV20-1 - CSARWTGRVYEQYF
15 TRBJ2-1 TRBV20-1 - CSASRSRSSYNEQFF
16 TRBJ2-1 TRBV5-1 - CASSLGRDRPYNEQFF
18 TRBJ2-3 TRBV20-1 - CSALPGTHELTSTDTQYF
15 TRBJ1-2 TRBV19 - CASSIPGTGRYGYTF
16 TRBJ2-3 TRBV20-1 few CSASVGLAGEGDTQYF
12 TRBJ2-7 TRBV12-3/TRBV12-4 few CASTDTHYEQYF
14 TRBJ2-1 TRBV24-1 - CATSDSGLSDEQFF
17 TRBJ2-7 TRBV28 - CASSYKMGSGSSYEQYF
11 - TRBV10-3 - CAISEMDEQYF
12 TRBJ2-5 TRBV14 - CASSPTARTQYF
15 TRBJ1-2 TRBV3-1 few CASSQETGDQYGYTF
14 TRBJ2-5 TRBV28 - CASSQTGEVETQYF
17 TRBJ2-1 TRBV5-1 few CASSLPPGLAVTNEQFF
13 - TRBV7-3 - CASSLKVGYEQYF
15 - TRBV10-3 - CAIKGESREGETQYF
13 TRBJ2-1 TRBV29-1 - CGGTHRPRVEQFF
14 TRBJ1-1 TRBV12-3/TRBV12-4 - CASSLSLSRAEAFF
14 TRBJ2-1 TRBV29-1 few CSVEGLGSYNEQFF
14 - TRBV7-8 - CASSPYSGPHEQYF